A selection of T cell receptor beta chains follows, all from one sample in a study of blood T cells in healthy people across ages. One entry per CDR3 protein results from TCRdb running MiXCR on the 5' RACE reads. The sample includes hundreds of thousands of distinct CDR3 sequences, over 40% of them seen just once. The specimen was blood. Every receptor here comes from a woman at least 80 years old in good health. CDR3s include the opening cysteine and the closing phenylalanine or tryptophan. Fields, in order: V gene, J gene, clone size, D gene, CDR3 DNA, CDR3 protein. The D gene is left open where the match is weak. Where a row states a size, it is once, few, many or the class of an expanded clone; other rows omit it.

v_call: TRBV13; j_call: TRBJ2-7; clone_size: NA; d_call: NA; cdr3_nt: TGTGCCAGCAGCTCGGCACCGGGACTGGTCTCCTACGAGCAGTACTTC; cdr3_aa: CASSSAPGLVSYEQYF
v_call: TRBV5-1; j_call: TRBJ1-5; clone_size: NA; d_call: NA; cdr3_nt: TGCGCCAGCAGCTTGGCCGGATGGCCCCAGCATTTT; cdr3_aa: CASSLAGWPQHF
v_call: TRBV7-2; j_call: TRBJ1-1; clone_size: NA; d_call: NA; cdr3_nt: TGTGCCAGCAGCCCATCTCCCATGACGGCGCCGGCCTTTGGGGGAGCTTTCTTT; cdr3_aa: CASSPSPMTAPAFGGAFF
v_call: TRBV20-1; j_call: TRBJ2-5; clone_size: NA; d_call: NA; cdr3_nt: TGCAGTGCTAGAGGGCCTAAGGAGGTGGGAGAGACCCAGTACTTC; cdr3_aa: CSARGPKEVGETQYF
v_call: TRBV6-1; j_call: TRBJ2-3; clone_size: NA; d_call: TRBD1; cdr3_nt: TGTGCCAGCAGACGGGGACAGGGTACTCTCTGCTTCTGGTATTTT; cdr3_aa: CASRRGQGTLCFWYF
v_call: TRBV6-6; j_call: TRBJ2-3; clone_size: once; d_call: NA; cdr3_nt: TGTGCCAGCAGGAACAGGGCGAGGGGACTGGACACAGGTACGCAGTATTTT; cdr3_aa: CASRNRARGLDTGTQYF
v_call: TRBV28; j_call: TRBJ1-1; clone_size: NA; d_call: NA; cdr3_nt: TGTGCCAGCAGCCTAAACGTGATTGGCACTGAAGCTTTCTTT; cdr3_aa: CASSLNVIGTEAFF
v_call: TRBV7-9; j_call: TRBJ2-5; clone_size: NA; d_call: TRBD1; cdr3_nt: TGTGCCGGCAGCTTAGGGACAGGATACCAAGAGACCCAGTACTTC; cdr3_aa: CAGSLGTGYQETQYF
v_call: TRBV20-1; j_call: TRBJ2-3; clone_size: once; d_call: NA; cdr3_nt: TGCAGTGCTACAGGAATAGCGGAAGGTAACACAGATACGCAGTATTTT; cdr3_aa: CSATGIAEGNTDTQYF
v_call: TRBV2; j_call: TRBJ2-5; clone_size: many; d_call: NA; cdr3_nt: TGTGCCAGCAAACCCCTACTACTAGTGGGGGGGACCCAGTACTTC; cdr3_aa: CASKPLLLVGGTQYF
v_call: TRBV12-3/TRBV12-4; j_call: TRBJ1-2; clone_size: few; d_call: NA; cdr3_nt: TGTGCCAGCGGCGACATAAACCGCGGCTATGGCTACACCTTC; cdr3_aa: CASGDINRGYGYTF
v_call: TRBV12-3/TRBV12-4; j_call: TRBJ1-2; clone_size: many; d_call: NA; cdr3_nt: TGTGCCAGCAGCCCACAGGGATTCGGCTACACCTTC; cdr3_aa: CASSPQGFGYTF
v_call: TRBV14; j_call: TRBJ2-3; clone_size: NA; d_call: NA; cdr3_nt: TGTGCCAGCAGCCAAAGACTAGATACGCAGTATTTT; cdr3_aa: CASSQRLDTQYF
v_call: TRBV9; j_call: TRBJ2-2; clone_size: few; d_call: NA; cdr3_nt: TGTGCCAGCAGCGTAGCCGGTACGAACACCGGGGAGCTGTTTTTT; cdr3_aa: CASSVAGTNTGELFF
v_call: TRBV7-2; j_call: TRBJ1-3; clone_size: few; d_call: NA; cdr3_nt: TGTGCCAGCAGCTTAGGTGAAGGAAACACCATATATTTT; cdr3_aa: CASSLGEGNTIYF
v_call: TRBV3-1; j_call: TRBJ2-1; clone_size: NA; d_call: TRBD2; cdr3_nt: TGTGCCAGCAGCCCCCGGGTAGCGGGAGTGGATGAGCAGTTCTTC; cdr3_aa: CASSPRVAGVDEQFF
v_call: TRBV6-5; j_call: TRBJ1-1; clone_size: few; d_call: NA; cdr3_nt: TGTGCCAGCAGTTACTCAGCGGGACGCTTGAACACTGAAGCTTTCTTT; cdr3_aa: CASSYSAGRLNTEAFF
v_call: TRBV10-3; j_call: TRBJ2-5; clone_size: NA; d_call: TRBD1; cdr3_nt: TGTGCCATCAGGGACTCCGGGACAGGGGGAGGGGAGACCCAGTACTTC; cdr3_aa: CAIRDSGTGGGETQYF
v_call: TRBV20-1; j_call: TRBJ2-1; clone_size: NA; d_call: NA; cdr3_nt: TGCAGTGCTAGACTCACAGAAGGGGGTGAGCAGTTCTTC; cdr3_aa: CSARLTEGGEQFF
v_call: TRBV15; j_call: TRBJ1-2; clone_size: NA; d_call: NA; cdr3_nt: TGTGCCACCAGCAGAGCTTCAGGGGCTGGCTATGGCTACACCTTC; cdr3_aa: CATSRASGAGYGYTF
v_call: TRBV7-8; j_call: TRBJ2-3; clone_size: NA; d_call: NA; cdr3_nt: TGTGCCAGCAGCGGGGATGGGGTGCACAGGGATACGCAGTATTTT; cdr3_aa: CASSGDGVHRDTQYF
v_call: TRBV5-1; j_call: TRBJ1-5; clone_size: NA; d_call: NA; cdr3_nt: TGCGCCAGCAGCTTGGAGCTGAAGCCCCAGCATTTT; cdr3_aa: CASSLELKPQHF
v_call: TRBV15; j_call: TRBJ2-2; clone_size: NA; d_call: TRBD1; cdr3_nt: TGTGCCACCAGCACCGGGACAGGGAACACCGGGGAGCTGTTTTTT; cdr3_aa: CATSTGTGNTGELFF
v_call: TRBV12-3/TRBV12-4; j_call: TRBJ1-2; clone_size: NA; d_call: NA; cdr3_nt: TGTGCCAGCAGTCCTACAGTAAACCACTATGGCTACACCTTC; cdr3_aa: CASSPTVNHYGYTF
v_call: TRBV7-2; j_call: TRBJ2-3; clone_size: NA; d_call: TRBD2; cdr3_nt: TGTGCCAGCAGTCGCCGACTAGCGGGGGTTCTCACAGATACGCAGTATTTT; cdr3_aa: CASSRRLAGVLTDTQYF
v_call: TRBV9; j_call: TRBJ2-5; clone_size: many; d_call: TRBD2; cdr3_nt: TGTGCCAGCAGCGTCCGTAGCGGGATAGGTAGAGAGACCCAGTACTTC; cdr3_aa: CASSVRSGIGRETQYF
v_call: TRBV12-3/TRBV12-4; j_call: TRBJ2-5; clone_size: many; d_call: NA; cdr3_nt: TGTGCCAGCAGCCTAGGCTTGGCTCCCAAATTCAAAGAGACCCAGTACTTC; cdr3_aa: CASSLGLAPKFKETQYF
v_call: TRBV24-1; j_call: TRBJ2-3; clone_size: NA; d_call: NA; cdr3_nt: TGTGCCACCAGTGATCCACGACAGCATGGGGATACGCAGTATTTT; cdr3_aa: CATSDPRQHGDTQYF
v_call: TRBV12-5; j_call: TRBJ2-3; clone_size: once; d_call: NA; cdr3_nt: TGTGCGTCAAAAGCGACAGTATCCACAGATACGCAGTATTTT; cdr3_aa: CASKATVSTDTQYF
v_call: TRBV28; j_call: TRBJ2-5; clone_size: few; d_call: NA; cdr3_nt: TGTGCCAGCAGTCTTAACCGGGGACTGCTACTACACATAGAGGAGACCCAGTACTTC; cdr3_aa: CASSLNRGLLLHIEETQYF
v_call: TRBV5-6; j_call: TRBJ2-2; clone_size: few; d_call: NA; cdr3_nt: TGTGCCAGCAGCTTGGCCCGTTACGGGGAGCTGTTTTTT; cdr3_aa: CASSLARYGELFF
v_call: TRBV6-5; j_call: TRBJ2-7; clone_size: once; d_call: TRBD1; cdr3_nt: TGTGCCAGCAGTCAACGACAGGGCCAAAACGAGCAGTACTTC; cdr3_aa: CASSQRQGQNEQYF
v_call: TRBV29-1; j_call: TRBJ2-1; clone_size: NA; d_call: NA; cdr3_nt: TGCGCGGGGCAGGACGTCGGTGAGCAGTTCTTC; cdr3_aa: CAGQDVGEQFF
v_call: TRBV7-9; j_call: TRBJ2-1; clone_size: NA; d_call: NA; cdr3_nt: TGTGCCAGCAGCTTAGTGAGCAGCGAGCAGTTCTTC; cdr3_aa: CASSLVSSEQFF
v_call: TRBV4-1; j_call: TRBJ2-7; clone_size: NA; d_call: TRBD1; cdr3_nt: TGCGCCAGCAGCCAAGATGGGACAGGCCGGTCCTACGAGCAGTACTTC; cdr3_aa: CASSQDGTGRSYEQYF
v_call: TRBV25-1; j_call: TRBJ2-7; clone_size: few; d_call: NA; cdr3_nt: TGTGCCAGCAGTGAGGTCAGGACCTACGAGCAGTACTTC; cdr3_aa: CASSEVRTYEQYF
v_call: TRBV10-3; j_call: TRBJ2-5; clone_size: once; d_call: TRBD2; cdr3_nt: TGTGCCATCAGTGCGGGCGGGGGGAAAGAGACCCAGTACTTC; cdr3_aa: CAISAGGGKETQYF
v_call: TRBV5-4; j_call: TRBJ1-1; clone_size: NA; d_call: TRBD1; cdr3_nt: TGTGCCAGCTCTCCGGGACAGGCAGCTGAAGCTTTCTTT; cdr3_aa: CASSPGQAAEAFF
v_call: TRBV15; j_call: TRBJ2-5; clone_size: many; d_call: NA; cdr3_nt: TGTGCCACCAGCGTGAGTTTGACCCAGTACTTC; cdr3_aa: CATSVSLTQYF
v_call: TRBV18; j_call: TRBJ2-5; clone_size: few; d_call: NA; cdr3_nt: TGTGCCAGCTCACCGCCGGGGCCCCACGAGACCCAGTACTTC; cdr3_aa: CASSPPGPHETQYF
v_call: TRBV12-3/TRBV12-4; j_call: TRBJ2-7; clone_size: NA; d_call: NA; cdr3_nt: TGTGCCAGCAGTTTCAGTGATTTGCGGGACGAGCAGTACTTC; cdr3_aa: CASSFSDLRDEQYF
v_call: TRBV10-3; j_call: TRBJ2-7; clone_size: NA; d_call: TRBD2; cdr3_nt: TGTGCCATCAGCAGATTGGGACTAGCGGGAGGTTCCTACAATGAGCAGTACTTC; cdr3_aa: CAISRLGLAGGSYNEQYF
v_call: TRBV5-1; j_call: TRBJ1-2; clone_size: few; d_call: NA; cdr3_nt: TGCACCAGCAGTAGTACGACAGGCAATCTTTCCTATCGCTACACCTTC; cdr3_aa: CTSSSTTGNLSYRYTF
v_call: TRBV6-6; j_call: TRBJ2-3; clone_size: many; d_call: NA; cdr3_nt: TGTGCCAGCAGGGCAGACACTAGCACAGATACGCAGTATTTT; cdr3_aa: CASRADTSTDTQYF
v_call: TRBV4-1; j_call: TRBJ2-1; clone_size: NA; d_call: NA; cdr3_nt: TGCGCCAGCAGTCTCAACCCCGCAGAGAGCTCCTACGAGCAGTTCTTC; cdr3_aa: CASSLNPAESSYEQFF
v_call: TRBV5-5; j_call: TRBJ2-1; clone_size: NA; d_call: NA; cdr3_nt: TGTGCCAGCAGCTTGGTTGGGAGGTCGAGGGAGCAGTTCTTC; cdr3_aa: CASSLVGRSREQFF
v_call: TRBV6-5; j_call: TRBJ2-2; clone_size: NA; d_call: NA; cdr3_nt: TGTGCCAGCAGTTATACAAGATTGTGGACCGGGGAGCTGTTTTTT; cdr3_aa: CASSYTRLWTGELFF
v_call: TRBV21-1; j_call: TRBJ2-3; clone_size: NA; d_call: NA; cdr3_nt: TGTGCCAGCAGGGCCCCGGGACAGAGCACAGATACGCAGTATTTT; cdr3_aa: CASRAPGQSTDTQYF
v_call: TRBV2; j_call: TRBJ2-7; clone_size: NA; d_call: NA; cdr3_nt: TGTGCCAGCAGTGAAGGTCCCGGGAGTATCTACGAGCAGTACTTC; cdr3_aa: CASSEGPGSIYEQYF
v_call: TRBV29-1; j_call: TRBJ1-5; clone_size: NA; d_call: TRBD1; cdr3_nt: TGCAGCGTTGGGGCAGGGGGAAATCAGCCCCAGCATTTT; cdr3_aa: CSVGAGGNQPQHF
v_call: TRBV18; j_call: TRBJ2-1; clone_size: many; d_call: NA; cdr3_nt: TGTGCCAGCTCCGACAGTACCTACAATGAGCAGTTCTTC; cdr3_aa: CASSDSTYNEQFF
v_call: TRBV24-1; j_call: TRBJ2-1; clone_size: once; d_call: TRBD2; cdr3_nt: TGTGCCACCAGTGATTTGCAGATAGCGGGGGCGAATGAGCAGTTCTTC; cdr3_aa: CATSDLQIAGANEQFF
v_call: TRBV20-1; j_call: TRBJ2-3; clone_size: NA; d_call: NA; cdr3_nt: TGCAGTGCTAGAGACGGAGATACGCAGTATTTT; cdr3_aa: CSARDGDTQYF
v_call: TRBV3-1; j_call: TRBJ1-3; clone_size: once; d_call: NA; cdr3_nt: TGTGCCAGCAGCCAACCCTGGACAGTCCGGAGGGACACCATATATTTT; cdr3_aa: CASSQPWTVRRDTIYF
v_call: TRBV28; j_call: TRBJ2-1; clone_size: many; d_call: NA; cdr3_nt: TGTGCCAGCAGCCCTACTCCCATGGGAAATGAGCAGTTCTTC; cdr3_aa: CASSPTPMGNEQFF
v_call: TRBV14; j_call: TRBJ2-3; clone_size: many; d_call: TRBD1; cdr3_nt: TGTGCCAGCAGCCCGGACAGGGTCACAGATACGCAGTATTTT; cdr3_aa: CASSPDRVTDTQYF
v_call: TRBV14; j_call: TRBJ2-7; clone_size: NA; d_call: NA; cdr3_nt: TGTGCCAGCGGTGTAGGCGAGCAGTACTTC; cdr3_aa: CASGVGEQYF